Below, 5 T cell receptor beta chains from the same sample are listed, as sequenced in a study of blood T cells in healthy people across ages. It was with a sample-barcoded 5' primer and a J-beta primer mix that a second PCR of about 6 to 12 cycles was run. TCRdb fed the 5' RACE reads into MiXCR, producing one record per CDR3 protein. The sample yields fewer than 900,000 distinct CDR3 sequences, roughly 45% seen once. Sequencing was performed on blood. These receptors were obtained from a woman aged 60-70 years in good health.

The DNA for the CDR3 is TGTGCCAGCAGTTGGGGACAGGGGTTTTCCTACGAGCAGTACTTC. The encoded protein is CASSWGQGFSYEQYF. The gene calls are TRBV28 and TRBJ2-7; 10 bases align to TRBD1. After removal of 4 bases from V and 1 base from J, the junction contained 4 bases not matched to a gene. Germline CDR1 MDHEN, CDR2 SYDVKM. The CDR3 runs 15 residues.

The DNA of the CDR3 is TGTGCCAGCAGTGGACTAGCTCCAGATACGCAGTATTTT. Protein product: CASSGLAPDTQYF. The chain employs TRBV28 and TRBJ2-3; TRBD2 aligns across 8 bases. The V segment lost 5 bases and the J segment 4 bases; nucleotides outside the gene matches: 2. The CDR3 extends over 13 amino acids. From germline, CDR1 is MDHEN and CDR2 SYDVKM.

Only a few counts were recorded for this clonotype. The genes are TRBV6-6 and TRBJ2-3; TRBD2 agrees at 9 bases. Unmatched junction bases numbered 7, after V lost 8 bases and J lost 4 bases. The length of the CDR3 is 14 residues. The germline V gene encodes CDR1 MNHNY and CDR2 SVGAGI (reference sequence). CDR3 loop: CASGSGRIPDTQYF. The CDR3 coding sequence is TGTGCCAGCGGGAGCGGGAGGATACCAGATACGCAGTATTTT.

The table lists this clonotype with a count of one. The chain carries TRBV10-3 and TRBJ2-7, with 8 positions matching TRBD2. The CDR3 covers 14 residues. Trimming took 10 bases from V and 5 from J; bases not matched to a gene: 13. Germline V gene sequence: CDR1 ENHRY, CDR2 SYGVKD. The CDR3 bases are TGTGCCACCCGAGGTTCTGCGGGAGGCCACGAGCAGTACTTC. Its protein product is CATRGSAGGHEQYF.

This clonotype was counted only a few times. J is TRBJ2-7 and V is TRBV5-1; possibly TRBD1 or TRBD2 for D (5 bases each). Looked up from germline, CDR1 is SGHRS and CDR2 is YFSETQ. With 3 bases removed from V and 2 bases from J, the gap between germline ends came to 18 bases. This CDR3 spans 16 amino acids. CDR3 loop: CASSWDGVGLPYEQYF. In DNA form, the CDR3 reads TGCGCCAGCAGCTGGGACGGAGTTGGACTCCCCTACGAGCAGTACTTC.